This TCR beta chain came from a study of Ad26.COV2.S vaccination and SARS-CoV-2 variants (dated by TCRdb to the early 2020s). Regarding the research as a whole: Vaccine-arm donors came from COV1001, a multicentre, randomized, double-blind, placebo-controlled phase I-IIa trial of Ad26.COV2.S in healthy adults. Dosing of Ad26.COV2.S was intramuscular, at either 5x10^10 or 1x10^11 viral particles, delivered as one shot or as two shots spaced 56 days apart. A total of approximately 30 samples were included in the TCR-sequenced set, comprising around 19 Ad26.COV2.S vaccine recipients, 5 placebo recipients and 8 SARS-CoV-2 convalescent individuals. Investigators did not know the trial group allocation while performing experiments and assessing outcomes. Trial participants were randomized into five groups of five, in which low-dose or high-dose Ad26.COV2.S was given once or twice, or placebo was given on both occasions. Sequencing of the TCRbeta repertoire served to evaluate the specificity and breadth of SARS-CoV-2-reactive T cell receptors following Ad26.COV2.S vaccination.

Findings and caveats that apply to the study as a whole: The authors noted that the TCR breadth and depth analyses may have underestimated total T cell responses. After vaccination, substantial breadth of spike-specific CD8+ and CD4+ T cell responses was reported. Vaccine and placebo recipients had comparable non-spike TCR breadth, which fits with the vaccine containing only spike. The study was not powered for comparison of responses between vaccine doses or regimens. Higher spike-specific TCR breadth was observed in Ad26.COV2.S recipients than in placebo recipients (P = 0.0014).

Per the publication, the treatment or condition label means: some 19 received Ad26.COV2.S at low or high dose, single or two shots; 5 received placebo; per-sample allocation not given. Repertoires of vaccine and placebo recipients were sequenced from samples taken on day 63 after the first injection. Cohort 1b enrolled 25 adults aged 18-55 years at a single site in Boston, USA, between 29 July and 7 August 2020. Ad26.COV2.S was a replication-incompetent adenovirus type 26 vector that expressed a prefusion-stabilized SARS-CoV-2 spike protein derived from the original Wuhan strain. The immunoSEQ Assay was used to sequence TCRbeta CDR3 regions. After extraction, genomic DNA underwent amplification by bias-controlled multiplex PCR, followed by high-throughput sequencing. Under the source paper's analysis protocol: To quantify the absolute abundance of every unique TCRbeta CDR3 region, sequences were collapsed and filtered. Usable DNA was measured by amplifying reference genes present in all nucleated cells, and TCRbeta template counts were normalized to that usable DNA to estimate T cell fraction. Repertoire TCRs were annotated as SARS-CoV-2-specific when V gene, CDR3 amino acid sequence and J gene were exactly matched to a known reactive TCR set. MIRA supplied the reference SARS-CoV-2 TCR set, which was filtered for enrichment in COVID-19-positive ImmuneCODE repertoires so that public or cross-reactive TCRs were removed. Drawing on the MIRA antigens, annotated TCRs were analysed further at the level of specific ORF or position within ORF. Breadth was defined as the number of annotated unique rearrangements divided by the total number of unique productive rearrangements, and depth was defined as the summed frequency of the annotated unique rearrangements. Group comparisons of TCR breadth used two-sided Wilcoxon rank-sum tests. TCRdb mirrors the immuneACCESS table, restricted to in-frame sequences. Some clones are absent from its copies; in checked studies, under half trace to an unresolved V gene, and the reason for the others is unknown. For V, J and clone size, that table is used; D and trimming come from the DNA. Across this sample there are approximately 420,000 clones, with around nine tenths seen only once. The top ten constitute 3.6% of the sample.

As concerns this clone: Its antigen is still unknown. Within one base of it there is no much larger clone, and no base qualities were kept.

This material consisted of peripheral blood, taken in a trial of Ad26.COV2.S vaccine versus placebo. The receptor comes from a person aged 18-60 years who received the Ad26.COV2.S COVID-19 vaccine or a placebo.

The sequence in DNA is TGTGCCAGCAGTGACACGTGGGGGCAGCCCCAGCATTTT. Translated, this gives CASSDTWGQPQHF. The chain was built from TRBV6-1 and TRBJ1-5; TRBD1 is possibly the D segment (5 matching bases). Trimming takes 3 bases from V and 7 bases from J, and the germline ends sit 10 bases apart. Counted from cysteine to phenylalanine, this CDR3 has 13 amino acids. Only the CDR3 DNA is retained, 39 bases long and in frame from the first base. CDR1 and CDR2 are drawn from the germline V gene: MNHNS, SASEGT.